The TCR beta chain described here comes from a study of Graves' ophthalmopathy and Graves' hyperthyroidism. Study findings and constraints: Thyroid clonotypes that were expanded above 0.001 frequency mostly also appeared in blood.

Additional autoimmune diseases, uncontrolled infections, pregnancy or lactation disqualified patients. Trimming took 7 bases from V and 6 from J, leaving 12 bases between them. The CDR3 length is 12 residues. Germline assignment: CDR1 MNHNS and CDR2 SASEGT. TCR beta CDR3 regions were amplified from RNA transcripts. HTBI-primed RT-PCR formed the first round, and a multiplex PCR formed the second. TCRdb processed the multiplex PCR reads anew with MiXCR; each CDR3 protein has one entry. The sample holds some 160,000 distinct CDR3 sequences; approximately 40% are singletons and the top ten take over 7%. As regards this clonotype: The antigen is undetermined.

This sequence originates from a man younger than 45 with Graves' ophthalmopathy. The V call is TRBV6-1, the J call TRBJ1-1; possible D gene TRBD1, 5 bases. Specimen: peripheral blood. The CDR3 is CASTKRGSEAFF. The CDR3 DNA reads as TGTGCCAGCACCAAAAGGGGATCTGAAGCTTTCTTT.